The next 29 T cell receptor beta chains were all read from a single sample in a study of OX40 agonist ivuxolimab in advanced cancers. Using immunoSEQ multiplex PCR, the repertoire was profiled, and TCRdb retains in-frame clones only, with some absent. The repertoire holds about 68,000 clones, with 86% as singletons. Specimen: CD4+ or CD8+ T cells sorted from blood, collected in a trial of the OX40 agonist ivuxolimab. The receptors stem from an adult with an advanced solid tumor such as melanoma, head and neck, liver or kidney cancer.

This clone came up a few times. V and J are TRBV6-1 and TRBJ2-7; TRBD2 is a possible D gene (5 bases). V dropped 5 bases and J dropped 6 bases, with 17 bases sitting between them. This CDR3 comprises 14 residues. Germline V gene lookup returns CDR1 MNHNS and CDR2 SASEGT. The DNA for the CDR3 is TGTGCCAGCAGTTTTGAGGGCGGAGATTTCGAGCAGTACTTC. This codes for CASSFEGGDFEQYF.

The chain joins TRBV15 to TRBJ1-5; 9 bases are shared with TRBD1. Germline CDR1 reads LNHNV; CDR2 reads YYDKDF (reference sequence). This CDR3 has 15 amino acids. Losses at the gene ends were 0 bases for V and 5 bases for J; bases not matched to a gene: 2. The CDR3 protein is CATSREGQGYQPQHF. The CDR3 coding sequence is TGTGCCACCAGCAGAGAGGGACAGGGCTATCAGCCCCAGCATTTT.

The gene calls are TRBV5-1 and TRBJ1-1; no firm D call. CDR1 and CDR2 (germline): SGHRS, YFSETQ. Trimming stripped 0 bases from V and 1 base from J, with 7 bases between. CDR3 length: 14 residues. CDR3 protein: CASSLDGRNTEAFF. Here the CDR3 DNA reads TGCGCCAGCAGCTTGGATGGGAGGAACACTGAAGCTTTCTTT. Complete variable domain (other parts from reference TRBV5-1 and TRBJ1-1): KAGVTQTPRYLIKTRGQQVTLSCSPISGHRSVSWYQQTPGQGLQFLFEYFSETQRNKGNFPGRFSGRQFSNSRSEMNVSTLELGDSALYLCASSLDGRNTEAFFGQGTRLTVV.

The CDR3: CASSLTLATPYNEQFF. CDR3 nucleotides: TGCGCCAGCAGCTTGACCTTAGCTACCCCCTACAATGAGCAGTTCTTC. V and J are TRBV5-1 and TRBJ2-1; no definite D call. This CDR3 spans 16 amino acids. CDR1 and CDR2 from the germline V gene are SGHRS and YFSETQ. V was cut by 1 base and J by 2 bases, with 13 bases left in between.

The V call is TRBV29-1, the J call TRBJ2-2; 8 bases are a match to TRBD1. Germline V gene lookup returns CDR1 SQVTM and CDR2 ANQGSEA. Losses at the gene ends were 3 bases for V and 5 bases for J; bases not matched to a gene: 5. The CDR3 totals 14 residues. This CDR3 reads CSVESRGHTGELFF. CDR3 nucleotides: TGCAGCGTTGAGTCCAGGGGGCATACCGGGGAGCTGTTTTTT.

The rearrangement joins TRBV7-2 to TRBJ2-5; 7 bases are shared with TRBD2. The germline gives CDR1 SGHTA, CDR2 FQGNSA. The CDR3 runs to 13 residues. Germline trimming cut 5 bases from V and 2 bases from J; bases unmatched to any gene: 2. The CDR3 reads CASSTGLQETQYF. In nucleotides, the CDR3 is TGTGCCAGCAGCACGGGACTACAAGAGACCCAGTACTTC.

The chain carries TRBV19 and TRBJ2-7; D is ambiguous. V was pared by 4 bases and J by 1 base, with 8 bases between. Germline-derived CDR1 and CDR2 are LNHDA and SQIVND (reference sequence). This CDR3 contains 13 residues. DNA for the CDR3: TGTGCCAGTAGTAGCCCTCAATCCTACGAGCAGTACTTC. Protein: CASSSPQSYEQYF.

This clone appeared once. The rearrangement links TRBV5-1 to TRBJ2-5, with TRBD2 matching over 15 bases. CDR1 and CDR2 (germline): SGHRS, YFSETQ. V lost 0 bases to trimming and J lost 2 bases; unmatched junction nucleotides: 8. The CDR3 consists of 19 residues. The CDR3 DNA reads as TGCGCCAGCAGCTTGGCCCGGACTAGCGGGAGGGTGGGGCAAGAGACCCAGTACTTC. It specifies CASSLARTSGRVGQETQYF.

V usage is TRBV6-1 and J usage is TRBJ1-3; 8 positions agree with TRBD1. This CDR3 spans 12 amino acids. Germline CDR1 MNHNS, CDR2 SASEGT. The junction had 7 bases not matched to a gene; V was cut back by 4 bases and J by 14 bases. The CDR3: CASSGGGQAVYF. CDR3 nucleotide sequence: TGTGCCAGCAGTGGGGGGGGACAGGCCGTATATTTT.

The chain joins TRBV28 to TRBJ1-1, with D possibly matching TRBD1 (5 bases). The CDR3 covers 14 residues. Germline CDR1 MDHEN, CDR2 SYDVKM. Trimming removed 7 bases from V and 5 bases from J, with 17 bases in between. The CDR3 region has the DNA TGTGCCAGCACCCCCGGGAGGCAGGGTACTGAAGCTTTCTTT. Residues: CASTPGRQGTEAFF.

The rearrangement joins TRBV5-1 to TRBJ2-7; D is unresolved. Germline-derived CDR1 and CDR2 are SGHRS and YFSETQ. The CDR3 is made up of 13 amino acids. V lost 10 bases and J lost 1, with 15 bases in between. CDR3 bases: TGCGCCTCAAGGGAAGCAGAATCCTACGAGCAGTACTTC. It encodes CASREAESYEQYF.

This chain uses TRBV10-3 with TRBJ2-5, with D perhaps given as TRBD1 or TRBD2 (6 bases each). Germline-derived CDR1 and CDR2 are ENHRY and SYGVKD. This CDR3 region has 13 residues. Trimming took 10 bases from V and 5 from J, leaving 17 bases between them. DNA for the CDR3: TGTGCCACCAACCGGGGGCCGGGGGAGACCCAGTACTTC. It yields the protein CATNRGPGETQYF.

This clone appeared a single time. This CDR3 is CASSLAGGADTQYF. DNA of the CDR3: TGTGCCAGCAGTCTAGCGGGAGGCGCAGATACGCAGTATTTT. This rearrangement joins TRBV9 to TRBJ2-3; 11 bases are shared with TRBD2. The CDR3 loop spans 14 amino acids. V shed 5 bases and J 4 bases; nucleotides not matched to a gene: 3. CDR1 and CDR2 from the germline V gene are SGDLS and YYNGEE. Complete variable domain (other parts from reference TRBV9 and TRBJ2-3): DSGVTQTPKHLITATGQRVTLRCSPRSGDLSVYWYQQSLDQGLQFLIQYYNGEERAKGNILERFSAQQFPDLHSELNLSSLELGDSALYFCASSLAGGADTQYFGPGTRLTVL.

This clone appeared once. This CDR3 is CASSLSPESYEQYF. Here the CDR3 DNA reads TGTGCCAGCAGCTTATCACCAGAGAGCTACGAGCAGTACTTC. The V gene is TRBV13, the J gene TRBJ2-7, with D unresolved. V was pared by 2 bases and J by 3 bases, with 11 bases between. The CDR3 spans 14 residues. Germline V gene data show CDR1 as PRHDT and CDR2 as FYEKMQ (reference sequence).

The chain joins TRBV19 to TRBJ2-7, with 9 bases that match TRBD1. Germline V gene sequence: CDR1 LNHDA, CDR2 SQIVND (reference sequence). The CDR3 has 15 residues. The junction had 12 bases not matched to a gene; V was cut back by 7 bases and J by 5 bases. The CDR3 region is CASKELGQGKDEQYF. Written as DNA, the CDR3 is TGTGCCAGTAAGGAGTTGGGACAGGGAAAGGACGAGCAGTACTTC.

The chain uses TRBV9 and TRBJ2-7; D gene ambiguous. The germline V gene encodes CDR1 SGDLS and CDR2 YYNGEE. The CDR3 extends over 13 amino acids. V shed 2 bases and J shed 0 bases, with 6 bases lying between them. The CDR3 spells CASSVRPSYEQYF. The CDR3, as DNA: TGTGCCAGCAGCGTCAGGCCCTCCTACGAGCAGTACTTC. The full variable domain, completed using reference TRBV9 and TRBJ2-7, is DSGVTQTPKHLITATGQRVTLRCSPRSGDLSVYWYQQSLDQGLQFLIQYYNGEERAKGNILERFSAQQFPDLHSELNLSSLELGDSALYFCASSVRPSYEQYFGPGTRLTVT.

The chain employs TRBV2 and TRBJ2-7, with D hard to call. Germline CDR1 is SNHLY and CDR2 is FYNNEI. The CDR3 loop spans 15 amino acids. The V and J ends lost 6 bases and 3 bases respectively, with 18 bases between them. CDR3 in amino acids: CASRPPVGLGYEQYF. The CDR3 bases are TGTGCCAGCAGACCCCCCGTGGGTCTTGGCTACGAGCAGTACTTC.

This chain joins TRBV10-3 and TRBJ2-4, with a possible D match to TRBD1 (7 bases). Trimming took 4 bases from V and 0 from J, leaving 19 bases between them. Per the germline V gene, CDR1 is ENHRY and CDR2 is SYGVKD. This CDR3 is 18 amino acids long. DNA of the CDR3: TGTGCCATCAGTGCGGGTCTGACAGGGAGGCTAGCCAAAAACATTCAGTACTTC. This translates into CAISAGLTGRLAKNIQYF.

V is TRBV19 and J is TRBJ2-3; D is uncertain. The germline V gene has CDR1 LNHDA and CDR2 SQIVND (reference sequence). V dropped 3 bases and J dropped 2 bases, with 0 bases sitting between them. The CDR3 loop spans 11 amino acids. The CDR3 spells CASSITDTQYF. In DNA form, the CDR3 reads TGTGCCAGTAGTATCACAGATACGCAGTATTTT.

The chain is built from TRBV27 and TRBJ2-7; no clear D. This CDR3 spans 17 amino acids. CDR1 is MNHEY, CDR2 SMNVEV, per germline (reference sequence). Trimming removed 2 bases from V and 2 bases from J, with 19 bases in between. Here the CDR3 reads CASSLGPPGDQTYEQYF. The CDR3 coding sequence is TGTGCCAGCAGTTTAGGCCCCCCAGGAGACCAGACCTACGAGCAGTACTTC.

This clone has only a few counts. The chain uses TRBV2 and TRBJ1-2; D is unclear. Trimming cost V 7 bases and J 7 bases, with 19 bases left between them. CDR3 length: 14 amino acids. CDR1 is SNHLY and CDR2 is FYNNEI in the germline V gene. The CDR3 sequence: CASMVDKAVFGYTF. For the CDR3, the DNA is TGTGCCAGCATGGTGGATAAAGCGGTTTTTGGCTACACCTTC. The whole variable domain, remainder taken from reference TRBV2 and TRBJ1-2, is EPEVTQTPSHQVTQMGQEVILRCVPISNHLYFYWYRQILGQKVEFLVSFYNNEISEKSEIFDDQFSVERPDGSNFTLKIRSTKLEDSAMYFCASMVDKAVFGYTFGSGTRLTVV.

The J gene is TRBJ1-4, the V gene TRBV27, with a weak D call TRBD1 (5 bases). This CDR3 has 14 amino acids. Germline V CDR1 and CDR2: MNHEY, SMNVEV (reference sequence). The V and J ends lost 3 bases and 7 bases respectively, with 12 bases between them. DNA of the CDR3: TGTGCCAGCAGTTTTGGGGGTAAAGCTGAAAAACTGTTTTTT. Residues: CASSFGGKAEKLFF.

This rearrangement joins TRBV28 to TRBJ1-2, with 10 bases identical to TRBD1. The CDR3 covers 13 residues. Germline V lookup: CDR1 MDHEN, CDR2 SYDVKM. The J segment lost 6 bases and the V segment lost 6 bases, leaving 4 bases of the junction unmatched. CDR3 DNA sequence: TGTGCCAGCAGGACCGGGACAGGGGATGGCTACACCTTC. Its protein is CASRTGTGDGYTF.

This clone was observed a handful of times. J is TRBJ2-3 and V is TRBV7-3; 9 bases are shared with TRBD1. CDR1 is SGHTA, CDR2 FQGTGA, per germline. V lost 5 bases and J lost 5; bases outside the gene matches: 2. This CDR3 has 13 amino acids. In nucleotides, the CDR3 is TGTGCCAGCAGCAGGGACAGGGTAGATACGCAGTATTTT. Amino acid sequence: CASSRDRVDTQYF.

The chain employs TRBV28 and TRBJ1-2; D is perhaps TRBD1 (5 bases). Trimming cost V 3 bases and J 3 bases, with 11 bases left between them. CDR1 MDHEN and CDR2 SYDVKM come from the germline V gene. The CDR3 consists of 14 residues. Written as DNA, the CDR3 is TGTGCCAGCAGTTTGGCAGGGCACGACTATGGCTACACCTTC. The encoded protein is CASSLAGHDYGYTF.

This chain joins TRBV5-6 and TRBJ2-4; 7 bases fit TRBD1. V lost 1 base, J lost 0 bases, and 7 bases stayed unmatched. This CDR3 comprises 17 residues. In germline, CDR1 is SGHDT, CDR2 YYEEEE. The CDR3 DNA sequence: TGTGCCAGCAGCTTGACAGGGGAAGTTCAAGCCAAAAACATTCAGTACTTC. Its translation is CASSLTGEVQAKNIQYF.

The chain joins TRBV2 to TRBJ1-4; a weak D match, TRBD1 (6 bases). The ends were cut back, 6 bases at V and 6 bases at J, with 17 bases in the middle. Germline CDR1 SNHLY, CDR2 FYNNEI. This CDR3 is 15 amino acids long. In DNA, the CDR3 is TGTGCCAGCAGGGGCCGGGACACCGCTTATGAAAAACTGTTTTTT. Its protein product is CASRGRDTAYEKLFF.

V is TRBV5-1 and J is TRBJ2-3; TRBD2 agrees at 11 bases. V was pared by 4 bases and J by 1 base, with 2 bases of the junction left unmatched. From germline, CDR1 is SGHRS and CDR2 YFSETQ. This CDR3 is built from 15 residues. CDR3 sequence reads: CASSEGLAGTDTQYF. CDR3 nucleotide sequence: TGCGCCAGCAGCGAGGGACTAGCGGGCACAGATACGCAGTATTTT. Complete variable domain (other parts from reference TRBV5-1 and TRBJ2-3): KAGVTQTPRYLIKTRGQQVTLSCSPISGHRSVSWYQQTPGQGLQFLFEYFSETQRNKGNFPGRFSGRQFSNSRSEMNVSTLELGDSALYLCASSEGLAGTDTQYFGPGTRLTVL.

The chain combines TRBV25-1 with TRBJ2-1; D possibly corresponds to TRBD2 (6 bases). V was trimmed by 2 bases and J by 4 bases, leaving 9 bases between them. The CDR3 is 14 residues long. Germline loops: CDR1 MGHDK, CDR2 SYGVNS. CDR3: CASSERAGYNEQFF. CDR3 sequence (DNA): TGTGCCAGCAGTGAAAGGGCGGGGTACAATGAGCAGTTCTTC.